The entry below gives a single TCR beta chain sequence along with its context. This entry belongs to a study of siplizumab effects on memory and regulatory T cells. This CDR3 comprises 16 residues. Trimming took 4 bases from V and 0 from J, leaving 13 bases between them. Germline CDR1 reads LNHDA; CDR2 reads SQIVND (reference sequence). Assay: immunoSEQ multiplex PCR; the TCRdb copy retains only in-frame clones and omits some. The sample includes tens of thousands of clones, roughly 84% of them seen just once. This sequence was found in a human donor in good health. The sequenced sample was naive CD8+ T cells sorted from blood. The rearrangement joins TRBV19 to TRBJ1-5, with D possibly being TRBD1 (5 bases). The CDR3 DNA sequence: TGTGCCAGTAGTACTCAGGACATAATTAGCAATCAGCCCCAGCATTTT. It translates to CASSTQDIISNQPQHF.